This T cell receptor (beta chain) was sequenced during a study of T cells in tuberculosis. Germline lookup yields CDR1 MNHEY and CDR2 SMNVEV (reference sequence). The germline V and J ends were trimmed by 0 bases and 8 bases, with 10 bases remaining between them. The CDR3 runs to 14 residues. The repertoire was sequenced with immunoSEQ multiplex PCR; TCRdb's copy has only in-frame clones and lacks some. The table has about 32,000 clones, around 94% seen once. This TCR derives from a donor between 10 and 35 years old with latent tuberculosis or without tuberculosis infection. The chain couples TRBV27 to TRBJ1-4; D is possibly TRBD1 (6 bases). The sequenced material came from PBMCs. CDR3 sequence: CASSLSGAREKLFF. The CDR3 DNA reads TGTGCCAGCAGTTTATCGGGGGCGCGGGAAAAACTGTTTTTT. Full variable domain (rest looked up from reference TRBV27 and TRBJ1-4): EAQVTQNPRYLITVTGKKLTVTCSQNMNHEYMSWYRQDPGLGLRQIYYSMNVEVTDKGDVPEGYKVSRKEKRNFPLILESPSPNQTSLYFCASSLSGAREKLFFGSGTQLSVL.